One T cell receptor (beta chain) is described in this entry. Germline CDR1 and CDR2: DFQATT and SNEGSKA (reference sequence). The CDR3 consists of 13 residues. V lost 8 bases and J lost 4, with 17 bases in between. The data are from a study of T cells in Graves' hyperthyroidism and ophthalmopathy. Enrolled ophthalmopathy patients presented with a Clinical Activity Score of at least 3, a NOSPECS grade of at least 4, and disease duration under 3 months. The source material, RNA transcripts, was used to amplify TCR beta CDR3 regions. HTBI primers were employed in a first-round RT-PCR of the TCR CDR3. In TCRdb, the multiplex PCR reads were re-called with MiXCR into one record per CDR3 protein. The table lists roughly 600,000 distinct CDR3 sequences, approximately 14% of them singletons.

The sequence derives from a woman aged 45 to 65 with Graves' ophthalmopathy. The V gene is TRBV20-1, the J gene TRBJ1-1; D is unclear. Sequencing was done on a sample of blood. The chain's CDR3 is CSTEAGSGTEAFF. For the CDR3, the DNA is TGCAGTACCGAAGCGGGGTCGGGCACTGAAGCTTTCTTT.